This is a list of T cell receptor beta chains from one sample in a study of blood T cell repertoires in COVID-19. Some clones are missing from TCRdb's copy, which holds only in-frame ones; the method was immunoSEQ multiplex PCR. The sample includes roughly 90,000 clones, around four fifths of them seen just once. Specimen: peripheral blood. These receptors were collected from a man between 45 and 60 years old with acute or convalescent COVID-19. Both conserved end residues are part of each CDR3. A D gene is named only where the DNA matches it firmly. Only some rows state a clone size, as once, few, many or a class for expanded clones.

TRBJ2-7 - TRBV3-1/TRBV3-2 - CASSQELSRLHF TGTGCCAGCAGCCAAGAGCTTTCTAGGTTACACTTC
TRBJ2-3 few TRBV4-1 - CASSQDSSRTESTDTQYF TGCGCCAGCAGCCAAGATTCGAGTAGGACAGAGAGCACAGATACGCAGTATTTT
TRBJ2-5 - TRBV10-2 TRBD2 CASSLGVTSGPSETQYF TGCGCCAGCAGCCTGGGGGTGACTAGCGGGCCTTCAGAGACCCAGTACTTC
TRBJ1-1 - TRBV28 TRBD1 CASRNRGALNTEAFF TGTGCCAGCAGAAACAGGGGGGCCCTCAACACTGAAGCTTTCTTT
TRBJ1-4 - TRBV29-1 - CSVEWAGSGGELFF TGCAGCGTTGAATGGGCAGGGTCTGGAGGGGAACTGTTTTTT
TRBJ2-7 once TRBV28 TRBD2 CASSLSGTPLHEQYF TGTGCCAGCAGTTTAAGCGGGACCCCTCTTCACGAGCAGTACTTC
TRBJ2-5 few TRBV11-1 TRBD2 CASSQVGGYQETQYF TGTGCCAGCAGCCAAGTCGGGGGGTACCAAGAGACCCAGTACTTC
TRBJ2-1 - TRBV7-2 - CASSQQASSYNEQFF TGTGCCAGCAGCCAACAGGCGAGCTCCTACAATGAGCAGTTCTTC
TRBJ1-4 - TRBV18 - CASSPPRATNEKLFF TGTGCCAGCTCACCACCCAGGGCCACTAATGAAAAACTGTTTTTT
TRBJ2-1 few TRBV10-2 - CASMDSSYNEQFF TGCGCCAGCATGGACAGCTCCTACAATGAGCAGTTCTTC
TRBJ1-1 few TRBV18 - CASSPLTEWNTEAFF TGTGCCAGCTCACCACTAACAGAGTGGAACACTGAAGCTTTCTTT
TRBJ1-2 - TRBV3-1/TRBV3-2 - CASSQDNRYYGYTF TGTGCCAGCAGCCAAGACAACAGGTACTATGGCTACACCTTC
TRBJ2-7 - TRBV5-1 - CASSTGEVGWGGTVVQYF TGCGCCAGCAGCACTGGGGAGGTAGGATGGGGAGGAACGGTGGTGCAGTACTTC
TRBJ2-2 - TRBV6-1 TRBD2 CASSELGTSGELFF TGTGCCAGCAGTGAACTCGGGACTAGCGGGGAGCTGTTTTTT
TRBJ2-1 - TRBV24-1 - CATSDFSTGNNEQFF TGTGCCACCAGTGATTTTTCTACAGGGAACAATGAGCAGTTCTTC
TRBJ1-4 - TRBV7-5 - CARSFGQGNEKLFF -
TRBJ2-1 once TRBV24-1 TRBD1 CATSDSGQINEQFF TGTGCCACCAGTGACTCGGGACAGATCAATGAGCAGTTCTTC
TRBJ2-5 - TRBV6-1 TRBD2 CASSENLAGGGETQYF TGTGCCAGCAGTGAAAACCTCGCGGGGGGAGGAGAGACCCAGTACTTC
TRBJ1-6 - TRBV7-3 - CASSTVGNSPLHF TGTGCCAGCAGCACGGTGGGCAATTCACCCCTCCACTTT